This entry lists 32 T cell receptor beta chains sequenced from one sample in a study of cytomegalovirus exposure and HLA in healthy donors. It was with 60 Vbeta and 13 Jbeta primers that the PCR ran. The method was immunoSEQ multiplex PCR; TCRdb's version includes in-frame clones alone and lacks a portion of them. Among some 180,000 clones, roughly 77% were seen once, and the ten largest hold under 2%. Specimen: PBMCs. These receptors all stem from a woman under 40 in good health and CMV-seronegative.

This rearrangement joins TRBV4-1 to TRBJ1-2; D is unresolved. Germline V gene data show CDR1 as MGHRA and CDR2 as YSYEKL. The CDR3 has 16 amino acids. V was clipped by 2 bases and J by 0 bases, with 13 bases between them. CDR3 loop: CASSQSPGVPNYGYTF. The CDR3, as DNA: TGCGCCAGCAGCCAAAGCCCCGGGGTCCCTAACTATGGCTACACCTTC.

V usage is TRBV7-2 and J usage is TRBJ1-2; 8 positions agree with TRBD1. CDR1 and CDR2 (germline): SGHTA, FQGNSA. J was trimmed by 11 bases and V by 5 bases; bases with no gene match: 10. This CDR3 has 13 amino acids. CDR3 nucleotides: TGTGCCAGCAGCCCTCCATCGGACAGGGTATACACCTTC. Translation: CASSPPSDRVYTF.

This clone has a handful of counts. The V call is TRBV18, the J call TRBJ2-7; TRBD1 matches at 7 bases. CDR3 length: 17 residues. The V segment lost 0 bases and the J segment 2 bases; nucleotides outside the gene matches: 10. CDR1 and CDR2 (germline): KGHSH, LQKENI. CDR3 sequence reads: CASSPPKTGAVAYEQYF. The CDR3 region has the DNA TGTGCCAGCTCACCACCAAAAACAGGGGCCGTCGCCTACGAGCAGTACTTC.

The chain combines TRBV7-8 with TRBJ1-2; TRBD1 aligns across 7 bases. With 4 bases clipped from V and 1 base from J, the junction kept 9 bases outside the gene matches. Germline CDR1 reads SGHVS; CDR2 reads FQNEAQ. CDR3 length equals 16 residues. The CDR3 nucleotides are TGTGCCAGCAGCTCGTCGGGGACAGTGCTTAACTATGGCTACACCTTC. It codes for CASSSSGTVLNYGYTF.

The chain recombines TRBV5-5 with TRBJ1-5; D is unresolved. The V and J ends lost 3 bases and 6 bases respectively, with 16 bases between them. CDR1 and CDR2 (germline): SGHKS, YYEKEE (reference sequence). The CDR3 covers 15 residues. CDR3 sequence (DNA): TGTGCCAGCAGCTCCACCGACACGCCGAGTCAGCCCCAGCATTTT. Encoded protein: CASSSTDTPSQPQHF.

The chain employs TRBV4-1 and TRBJ2-7; 7 nucleotides agree with TRBD1. The CDR3 extends over 14 amino acids. From germline, CDR1 is MGHRA and CDR2 YSYEKL. V gave up 11 bases and J gave up 0 bases; unmatched junction bases: 10. Here the CDR3 DNA reads TGCGCCTTGGGGTCGGGACAGAGCTCCTACGAGCAGTACTTC. This gives the protein CALGSGQSSYEQYF.

The rearrangement links TRBV6-6 to TRBJ2-3, with a weak D call TRBD2 (5 bases). V lost 2 bases to trimming and J lost 3 bases, with 12 bases between them. The CDR3 is 15 amino acids. The V gene's germline CDR1 is MNHNY and CDR2 SVGAGI (reference sequence). Written as DNA, the CDR3 is TGTGCCAGCAGTTACGCGGCGGGCCGAACAGATACGCAGTATTTT. Its translation is CASSYAAGRTDTQYF.

The rearrangement links TRBV5-1 to TRBJ1-1; 7 nucleotides line up with TRBD1. V was clipped by 5 bases and J by 9 bases; unmatched bases: 13. CDR3 length: 14 amino acids. Germline-derived CDR1 and CDR2 are SGHRS and YFSETQ. The CDR3 sequence: CASSLPGQLFQAFF. CDR3 in DNA: TGCGCCAGCAGTTTGCCGGGACAGCTCTTTCAAGCTTTCTTT.

The chain employs TRBV5-4 and TRBJ2-5; D is possibly TRBD2 (7 bases). Germline CDR1 and CDR2: SGHNT and YYREEE (reference sequence). V was pared by 2 bases and J by 5 bases, with 16 bases between. The CDR3 runs to 15 residues. The CDR3 sequence: CASSFGGGRFETQYF. The DNA of the CDR3 is TGTGCCAGCAGCTTTGGGGGGGGGCGTTTTGAGACCCAGTACTTC.

This clone was recorded a few times. This sequence joins TRBV14 and TRBJ2-5; unclear D gene. Per the germline V gene, CDR1 is SGHDN and CDR2 is FVKESK. CDR3 length: 11 amino acids. Trimming shortened V by 1 base and J by 5 bases, and 2 bases separated the two germline ends. The CDR3 loop reads CASSQAETQYF. CDR3 in DNA: TGTGCCAGCAGCCAAGCTGAGACCCAGTACTTC.

V gene TRBV2 combines with J gene TRBJ2-5, with 10 nucleotides matching TRBD2. The J segment lost 5 bases and the V segment lost 2 bases, leaving 14 bases of the junction unmatched. CDR1 SNHLY and CDR2 FYNNEI come from the germline V gene. This CDR3 region has 18 residues. CDR3 sequence: CASSEWVAGGFPMETQYF. The CDR3 nucleotides read TGTGCCAGCAGTGAATGGGTAGCGGGGGGTTTCCCGATGGAGACCCAGTACTTC.

The rearrangement links TRBV29-1 to TRBJ2-1; a possible D gene is TRBD2 (7 bases). The germline V gene encodes CDR1 SQVTM and CDR2 ANQGSEA. This CDR3 spans 15 amino acids. V gave up 4 bases and J gave up 7 bases, with 20 bases separating them. The CDR3, as DNA: TGCAGCGTTGGGCCGATTTCGGGGGGCTGGAATGAGCAGTTCTTC. Protein sequence: CSVGPISGGWNEQFF.

The gene calls are TRBV10-2 and TRBJ1-1; TRBD1 aligns across 7 bases. CDR3 length: 13 residues. The V gene's germline CDR1 is WSHSY and CDR2 SAAADI. Losses at the gene ends were 8 bases for V and 3 bases for J; bases not matched to a gene: 6. The CDR3 DNA is TGCGCCAGCCGGGACAGAGGCTACACTGAAGCTTTCTTT. Translation gives CASRDRGYTEAFF.

The V gene is TRBV14, the J gene TRBJ2-3; 8 bases are shared with TRBD1. From germline, CDR1 is SGHDN and CDR2 FVKESK. The length of the CDR3 is 18 residues. V was clipped by 5 bases and J by 2 bases; unmatched bases: 15. The CDR3 region is CASSKPPGQGQITDTQYF. The CDR3 nucleotides read TGTGCCAGCAGCAAACCCCCCGGACAGGGACAAATCACAGATACGCAGTATTTT.

This chain connects TRBV10-2 to TRBJ1-5; D not certain. Trimming cost V 4 bases and J 4 bases, with 8 bases left between them. The CDR3 loop spans 13 amino acids. Germline assignment: CDR1 WSHSY and CDR2 SAAADI. In DNA form, the CDR3 reads TGCGCCAGCAGTGCCGGGGTAAATCAGCCCCAGCATTTT. This encodes CASSAGVNQPQHF.

There are a few counts of this clone. The CDR3 loop reads CASRLGLANEQFF. CDR3 in DNA: TGTGCCAGCAGACTGGGACTAGCCAATGAGCAGTTCTTC. The V and J genes are TRBV6-5 and TRBJ2-1; 9 bases are shared with TRBD2. Germline V gene data show CDR1 as MNHEY and CDR2 as SVGAGI. This CDR3 has 13 amino acids. V was pared by 6 bases and J by 6 bases, with 3 bases of the junction left unmatched.

V gene TRBV7-8 combines with J gene TRBJ2-7; 7 bases fit TRBD1. The CDR3 covers 14 residues. CDR1 and CDR2 from the germline V gene are SGHVS and FQNEAQ. With 6 bases clipped from V and 2 bases from J, the junction kept 7 bases outside the gene matches. The CDR3 bases are TGTGCCAGCAGTTCTAGGACAGGTACCTACGAGCAGTACTTC. Its protein product is CASSSRTGTYEQYF.

This sequence joins TRBV5-8 and TRBJ1-5; possibly TRBD1 for D (6 bases). The CDR3 consists of 15 residues. Trimming pared 5 bases from V and 4 bases from J, leaving 16 bases between. The germline gives CDR1 SGHTS, CDR2 YDEGEE. The CDR3 DNA follows: TGTGCCAGCAGTTTCGCTTTGAGGGGGAATCAGCCCCAGCATTTT. This codes for CASSFALRGNQPQHF.

The chain is built from TRBV5-1 and TRBJ2-5; 9 nucleotides match TRBD2. V lost 3 bases, J lost 1 base, and 7 bases stayed unmatched. The CDR3 length is 16 residues. The germline CDR1 and CDR2 sequences are SGHRS and YFSETQ. The CDR3 DNA reads as TGCGCCAGCAGCTGGGGTATAGCGGGGGCCCAAGAGACCCAGTACTTC. Translated, it gives CASSWGIAGAQETQYF. Variable domain in full (rest from reference TRBV5-1 and TRBJ2-5): KAGVTQTPRYLIKTRGQQVTLSCSPISGHRSVSWYQQTPGQGLQFLFEYFSETQRNKGNFPGRFSGRQFSNSRSEMNVSTLELGDSALYLCASSWGIAGAQETQYFGPGTRLLVL.

The J gene is TRBJ1-2, the V gene TRBV12-2; the D segment call TRBD1 is taken from the table without a DNA check. TRBV12-2 is a listed pseudogene. The length of the CDR3 is 15 residues. CDR3 in DNA: TGTGCAAATCCTGACAGGGGGATTCAGGGCTATGGCTACACCTTC. As protein: CANPDRGIQGYGYTF.

The V gene is TRBV19, the J gene TRBJ1-4, with 10 bases identical to TRBD1. The trim removed 6 bases at V and 14 bases at J, leaving 9 bases unmatched. Germline CDR1 reads LNHDA; CDR2 reads SQIVND (reference sequence). The CDR3 length is 13 residues. For the CDR3, the DNA is TGTGCCAGTAGCCGGGGACAGGGGATGGGGCTGTTTTTT. Amino acid sequence: CASSRGQGMGLFF.

This rearrangement joins TRBV7-2 to TRBJ1-2; possible D gene TRBD1, 6 bases. Germline V gene sequence: CDR1 SGHTA, CDR2 FQGNSA. Trimming shortened V by 5 bases and J by 4 bases, and 11 bases separated the two germline ends. This CDR3 comprises 13 residues. The CDR3 spells CASSRGGGYGYTF. DNA of the CDR3: TGTGCCAGCAGCCGGGGGGGCGGCTATGGCTACACCTTC. Drawing the rest from reference TRBV7-2 and TRBJ1-2, the complete variable domain is GAGVSQSPSNKVTEKGKDVELRCDPISGHTALYWYRQSLGQGLEFLIYFQGNSAPDKSGLPSDRFSAERTGGSVSTLTIQRTQQEDSAVYLCASSRGGGYGYTFGSGTRLTVV.

The chain links TRBV4-1 to TRBJ1-2; D is unresolved. V lost 6 bases to trimming and J lost 8 bases, with 13 bases between them. The CDR3 is made up of 12 amino acids. Germline-derived CDR1 and CDR2 are MGHRA and YSYEKL. CDR3 nucleotides: TGCGCCAGCAGTTCCGCCCTGGAGGGCTACACCTTC. It codes for CASSSALEGYTF.

J is TRBJ2-7 and V is TRBV6-1; 7 bases match TRBD2. The V segment lost 2 bases and the J segment 9 bases; nucleotides outside the gene matches: 13. Germline CDR1 and CDR2: MNHNS and SASEGT. The CDR3 is made up of 15 amino acids. CDR3 nucleotides: TGTGCCAGCAGTGAAATTAATATCCGGGGGGACGCGCAGTACTTC. It encodes CASSEINIRGDAQYF.

CDR3 nucleotides: TGTGCCAGCAGCCCAAGTCGGGGCGAGCAGTACTTC. Its translation is CASSPSRGEQYF. The rearrangement joins TRBV7-3 to TRBJ2-7, with D perhaps matching TRBD2 (5 bases). Between the trimmed V and J ends, which lost 5 bases and 6 bases, there was a span of 11 bases. Germline V gives CDR1 SGHTA, CDR2 FQGTGA. This CDR3 comprises 12 residues.

This clone has just a few counts. The chain combines TRBV25-1 with TRBJ1-2; perhaps TRBD1 as D (6 bases). Per germline, CDR1 MGHDK and CDR2 SYGVNS. CDR3 size: 13 residues. V lost 3 bases, J lost 8 bases, and 13 bases lay in between. Written as DNA, the CDR3 is TGTGCCAGCAGTGATCGCGGGGGCTGGGGCTACACCTTC. Its translation: CASSDRGGWGYTF.

This clone was seen only a few times. The rearrangement links TRBV6-6 to TRBJ2-2, with 10 bases matching TRBD1. Unmatched junction bases numbered 3, after V lost 0 bases and J lost 5 bases. This CDR3 region has 16 residues. Germline V gene lookup returns CDR1 MNHNY and CDR2 SVGAGI (reference sequence). CDR3 DNA sequence: TGTGCCAGCAGTTACTCGGGACAGGGGAAAACCGGGGAGCTGTTTTTT. Amino acid sequence: CASSYSGQGKTGELFF.

This clone turned up a few times. The chain joins TRBV5-6 to TRBJ1-1; D is uncertain. The CDR3 totals 12 residues. The V end lost 2 bases, the J end lost 4 bases, and 6 bases lay between the germline ends. Germline values: CDR1 SGHDT, CDR2 YYEEEE. In nucleotides, the CDR3 is TGTGCCAGCAGCTTCGGGTCCACTGAAGCTTTCTTT. This translates into CASSFGSTEAFF.

This chain connects TRBV4-1 to TRBJ2-5, with 8 bases identical to TRBD2. The last part of the DNA fits TRBJ2-7 better; the J call may be wrong. Germline CDR1 is MGHRA and CDR2 is YSYEKL. The length of the CDR3 is 16 residues. CDR3 DNA sequence: TGCGCCAGCAGCCAAGATGCGGGGGGTAGCTCCTACGAGCAGTACTTC. Translated: CASSQDAGGSSYEQYF.

The chain uses TRBV5-4 and TRBJ1-2; 8 bases are a match to TRBD1. CDR3 length: 15 amino acids. The junction had 14 bases not matched to a gene; V was cut back by 9 bases and J by 4 bases. The germline V gene encodes CDR1 SGHNT and CDR2 YYREEE (reference sequence). CDR3 amino acids: CATKIPKQGVYGYTF. The CDR3 DNA sequence: TGTGCCACCAAAATACCAAAACAGGGGGTCTATGGCTACACCTTC.

This sequence joins TRBV2 and TRBJ2-1; 14 positions agree with TRBD2. In germline, CDR1 is SNHLY, CDR2 FYNNEI. Trimming removed 3 bases from V and 9 bases from J; junction bases left unmatched: 4. This CDR3 contains 15 residues. The CDR3 DNA sequence: TGTGCCAGCAGTGAGACTAGCGGGGGGGCGTTTGAGCAGTTCTTC. As protein: CASSETSGGAFEQFF.

This chain joins TRBV2 and TRBJ1-2; D possibly corresponds to TRBD1 (6 bases). CDR3 size: 14 residues. The germline V gene has CDR1 SNHLY and CDR2 FYNNEI. The ends were cut back, 6 bases at V and 1 base at J, with 12 bases in the middle. This chain's CDR3 is CASSPDSFNYGYTF. DNA for the CDR3: TGTGCCAGCAGCCCGGACAGCTTTAACTATGGCTACACCTTC.